The 25 T cell receptor beta chains in this list originate from one sample, sequenced in a study of cytomegalovirus exposure and HLA in healthy donors (dated by TCRdb to between 2016 and 2019). Library preparation was by the immunoSEQ multiplex PCR assay. For the multiplex PCR, a mixture combining 60 forward primers for TCR Vbeta segments and 13 reverse primers for TCR Jbeta segments was used. This immuneACCESS table, as held by TCRdb, lists in-frame sequences with V and J called but not all clones. Of the missing ones, under half trace to an unresolved V gene in checked studies; the others have no known cause. The sample has roughly 80,000 clones on record, roughly two thirds of them singletons. The ten largest clones capture less than 8% of the sample. What was sequenced was PBMCs. The receptors come from a woman aged 45 to 65 in good health and CMV-seropositive.

This clone showed up just a few times. For the CDR3, the DNA is TGTGCCAGCTCACCAAGGGGGTTATCCGACAATGAGCAGTTCTTC. This translates into CASSPRGLSDNEQFF. This chain uses TRBV18 with TRBJ2-1; TRBD1 might be the D (6 bases). The length of the CDR3 is 15 residues. V was shortened by 2 bases and J by 5 bases, with 13 bases between the two germline ends. Germline CDR1 reads KGHSH; CDR2 reads LQKENI.

This sequence joins TRBV6-4 and TRBJ2-3; D is perhaps TRBD1 (6 bases). CDR3 length: 15 residues. Germline V lookup: CDR1 MRHNA, CDR2 SNTAGT. V was trimmed by 6 bases and J by 2 bases, leaving 15 bases between them. The CDR3 coding sequence is TGTGCCAGCAGCACAGGACAGAACCCCACAGATACGCAGTATTTT. This gives the protein CASSTGQNPTDTQYF.

This chain links TRBV5-1 with TRBJ2-1; 7 positions agree with TRBD2. V was pared by 0 bases and J by 5 bases, with 17 bases of the junction left unmatched. Germline V lookup: CDR1 SGHRS, CDR2 YFSETQ. The CDR3 covers 19 residues. Here the CDR3 reads CASSLDGSTGLPVHNEQFF. CDR3 coding DNA: TGCGCCAGCAGCTTGGATGGGTCCACGGGACTACCAGTTCACAATGAGCAGTTCTTC.

The chain couples TRBV29-1 to TRBJ2-4; D possibly corresponds to TRBD1 (5 bases). V lost 3 bases and J lost 4, with 10 bases in between. CDR3 length: 13 amino acids. CDR1 is SQVTM, CDR2 ANQGSEA, per germline. The CDR3 DNA is TGCAGCGTTGATTCAGGGCTGAAAAACATTCAGTACTTC. Residues: CSVDSGLKNIQYF.

This clone was seen a few times. The rearrangement links TRBV5-6 to TRBJ1-5; 10 nucleotides align to TRBD1. The CDR3 runs to 15 residues. Germline CDR1 SGHDT, CDR2 YYEEEE. After removal of 0 bases from V and 5 bases from J, the junction contained 2 bases not matched to a gene. The CDR3 DNA reads as TGTGCCAGCAGCTTGGGGACAGGGGGGGATCAGCCCCAGCATTTT. It yields the protein CASSLGTGGDQPQHF.

This sequence joins TRBV5-1 and TRBJ2-1; 7 nucleotides align to TRBD1. The CDR3 sequence is 18 residues long. The J segment lost 0 bases and the V segment lost 0 bases, leaving 9 bases of the junction unmatched. CDR1 and CDR2 (germline): SGHRS, YFSETQ. Here the CDR3 DNA reads TGCGCCAGCAGCTTGGGGGGCCGGGACAGTCCCTCCTACAATGAGCAGTTCTTC. This codes for CASSLGGRDSPSYNEQFF.

Details on this clone: Relative to the germline gene, one junction end is altered; a read error may explain this. The chain couples TRBV7-9 to TRBJ2-4; 7 positions agree with TRBD1. Per germline, CDR1 SEHNR and CDR2 FQNEAQ (reference sequence). The CDR3 sequence is 13 residues long. For the CDR3, the DNA is TGTTCCAGCATTTTCCAGGGGGAAAACATTCAGTACTTC. This translates into CSSIFQGENIQYF.

The chain carries TRBV7-9 and TRBJ1-3; no firm D call. V was pared by 1 base and J by 4 bases, with 8 bases between. The CDR3 loop spans 14 amino acids. The germline V gene has CDR1 SEHNR and CDR2 FQNEAQ (reference sequence). CDR3 residues: CASSLVSGGNTIYF. CDR3 nucleotides: TGTGCCAGCAGCTTAGTCAGCGGGGGAAACACCATATATTTT.

The chain combines TRBV5-1 with TRBJ2-3; 11 nucleotides line up with TRBD2. J gave up 3 bases and V 3 bases, and 0 bases lay outside the gene matches. Germline V CDR1 and CDR2: SGHRS, YFSETQ. There are 14 residues in the CDR3. The CDR3 loop reads CASSWTSGTDTQYF. DNA for the CDR3: TGCGCCAGCAGCTGGACTAGCGGGACAGATACGCAGTATTTT. Based on the CDR3 plus reference TRBV5-1 and TRBJ2-3, the full variable domain is KAGVTQTPRYLIKTRGQQVTLSCSPISGHRSVSWYQQTPGQGLQFLFEYFSETQRNKGNFPGRFSGRQFSNSRSEMNVSTLELGDSALYLCASSWTSGTDTQYFGPGTRLTVL.

This clone was seen more than once but under ten times. The genes are TRBV30 and TRBJ2-1, with a weak D call TRBD1 (6 bases). Looked up from germline, CDR1 is GTSNPN and CDR2 is SVGIG (reference sequence). V dropped 3 bases and J dropped 8 bases, with 8 bases sitting between them. The CDR3 has 11 residues. The CDR3 coding sequence is TGTGCCTGGAGAGAGGGGGATGAGCAGTTCTTC. Its translation is CAWREGDEQFF.

V gene TRBV7-3 combines with J gene TRBJ1-1; tentatively, D is TRBD1 (5 bases). Trimming pared 3 bases from V and 3 bases from J, leaving 11 bases between. This CDR3 has 14 amino acids. CDR1 and CDR2 from the germline V gene are SGHTA and FQGTGA. The CDR3 coding sequence is TGTGCCAGCAGCTTCTCTACAGGAGACACTGAAGCTTTCTTT. It is translated as CASSFSTGDTEAFF.

The chain employs TRBV10-3 and TRBJ2-3; TRBD2 matches at 14 bases. The trim removed 6 bases at V and 1 base at J, leaving 3 bases unmatched. Germline CDR1 ENHRY, CDR2 SYGVKD. CDR3 length: 16 residues. CDR3 sequence: CAISQTSGGGTDTQYF. The CDR3 coding sequence is TGTGCCATCAGCCAGACTAGCGGGGGGGGCACAGATACGCAGTATTTT.

V and J are TRBV5-4 and TRBJ2-1; 7 nucleotides align to TRBD1. Trimming at V came to 0 bases and at J to 1 base, leaving 1 base not matched to a gene. The CDR3 runs 15 residues. CDR1 and CDR2 (germline): SGHNT, YYREEE (reference sequence). CDR3 residues: CASSLDRGSYNEQFF. CDR3 bases: TGTGCCAGCAGCTTGGACAGGGGATCCTACAATGAGCAGTTCTTC.

The chain employs TRBV6-1 and TRBJ2-5, with 8 nucleotides matching TRBD1. The CDR3 is 15 amino acids. The J segment lost 5 bases and the V segment lost 1 base, leaving 6 bases of the junction unmatched. Germline V gene sequence: CDR1 MNHNS, CDR2 SASEGT. The CDR3 DNA sequence: TGTGCCAGCAGTGAAGGGACAGGGTTTTGGGAGACCCAGTACTTC. It encodes CASSEGTGFWETQYF.

This clone has just a few counts. The chain joins TRBV5-4 to TRBJ2-7; 10 bases map to TRBD1. The CDR3 covers 13 residues. Looked up from germline, CDR1 is SGHNT and CDR2 is YYREEE (reference sequence). With V trimmed by 5 bases and J by 1 base, 0 bases remained unmatched. The CDR3 DNA follows: TGTGCCAGCAGGGACAGGGGGTCCTACGAGCAGTACTTC. This codes for CASRDRGSYEQYF.

The rearrangement joins TRBV4-2 to TRBJ2-1; 9 nucleotides align to TRBD2. Germline assignment: CDR1 LGHNA and CDR2 YNFKEQ. V shed 1 base, J shed 4 bases, and the junction held 2 bases outside the gene matches. This CDR3 comprises 15 residues. CDR3 in amino acids: CASSQGGGDYNEQFF. The CDR3 coding sequence is TGTGCCAGCAGCCAAGGCGGGGGGGATTACAATGAGCAGTTCTTC.

The rearrangement uses TRBV5-1 and TRBJ1-2; TRBD1 might be the D (6 bases). The germline V gene has CDR1 SGHRS and CDR2 YFSETQ. This CDR3 region has 15 residues. V shed 4 bases and J shed 1 base, with 14 bases lying between them. The CDR3 DNA follows: TGCGCCAGCAGCGAGGGGACACCTAATAACTATGGCTACACCTTC. Encoded protein: CASSEGTPNNYGYTF. The variable domain in full, with the rest retrieved from reference TRBV5-1 and TRBJ1-2, is KAGVTQTPRYLIKTRGQQVTLSCSPISGHRSVSWYQQTPGQGLQFLFEYFSETQRNKGNFPGRFSGRQFSNSRSEMNVSTLELGDSALYLCASSEGTPNNYGYTFGSGTRLTVV.

This clone was seen a few times. V and J are TRBV5-6 and TRBJ1-5; tentative D call: TRBD1 (6 bases). Germline CDR1 reads SGHDT; CDR2 reads YYEEEE. The CDR3 extends over 14 amino acids. The V end lost 0 bases, the J end lost 5 bases, and 9 bases lay between the germline ends. The CDR3 reads CASSLGDMYQPQHF. The DNA of the CDR3 is TGTGCCAGCAGCTTGGGGGACATGTATCAGCCCCAGCATTTT.

The chain combines TRBV5-8 with TRBJ1-5; tentative D call: TRBD1 (6 bases). Trimming stripped 9 bases from V and 4 bases from J, with 14 bases between. Germline-derived CDR1 and CDR2 are SGHTS and YDEGEE. CDR3 length equals 13 residues. Written as DNA, the CDR3 is TGTGCCACCCAGGGAGGGGGTAATCAGCCCCAGCATTTT. This translates into CATQGGGNQPQHF.

V usage is TRBV13 and J usage is TRBJ1-4; D unclear. The CDR3 has 17 residues. V was shortened by 0 bases and J by 3 bases, with 14 bases between the two germline ends. CDR1 and CDR2 from the germline V gene are PRHDT and FYEKMQ (reference sequence). The CDR3 reads CASSLGSVGAANEKLFF. CDR3 bases: TGTGCCAGCAGCTTAGGATCGGTGGGCGCAGCTAATGAAAAACTGTTTTTT. The full variable domain, its missing parts supplied by reference TRBV13 and TRBJ1-4, is AAGVIQSPRHLIKEKRETATLKCYPIPRHDTVYWYQQGPGQDPQFLISFYEKMQSDKGSIPDRFSAQQFSDYHSELNMSSLELGDSALYFCASSLGSVGAANEKLFFGSGTQLSVL.

The chain uses TRBV12-5 and TRBJ1-5; TRBD1 aligns across 9 bases. V lost 5 bases and J lost 1; bases outside the gene matches: 6. CDR3 length: 16 residues. Per germline, CDR1 LGHNT and CDR2 FRNRAP. The chain's CDR3 is CASGLQGAVSNQPQHF. Written as DNA, the CDR3 is TGTGCTAGTGGTCTACAGGGGGCGGTGAGCAATCAGCCCCAGCATTTT.

The genes are TRBV5-1 and TRBJ2-5; D gene uncertain. V lost 0 bases and J lost 5, with 11 bases in between. This CDR3 comprises 14 residues. Germline values: CDR1 SGHRS, CDR2 YFSETQ. CDR3 protein: CASSLAGSGETQYF. In DNA form, the CDR3 reads TGCGCCAGCAGCTTGGCCGGCTCCGGGGAGACCCAGTACTTC.

The chain is built from TRBV6-1 and TRBJ1-1; 7 nucleotides align to TRBD1. Germline CDR1 reads MNHNS; CDR2 reads SASEGT. The CDR3 runs to 14 residues. The V and J ends lost 5 bases and 4 bases, in that order; junction bases with no gene match: 7. The chain's CDR3 is CASSSTGSSTEAFF. CDR3 in DNA: TGTGCCAGCAGTTCGACAGGGAGCAGCACTGAAGCTTTCTTT.

The J gene is TRBJ1-2, the V gene TRBV6-1; TRBD1 is a possible D gene (5 bases). The CDR3 runs to 14 residues. The V end was cut by 0 bases, the J end by 5 bases, with 10 bases between. Germline CDR1 MNHNS, CDR2 SASEGT. The CDR3 reads CASSEAETEYGYTF. The CDR3 coding sequence is TGTGCCAGCAGTGAAGCTGAGACAGAATATGGCTACACCTTC.

This clone came up a few times. The chain links TRBV27 to TRBJ1-6; D remains unclear. The CDR3 covers 15 residues. Germline CDR1 is MNHEY and CDR2 is SMNVEV (reference sequence). The V end lost 5 bases, the J end lost 7 bases, and 15 bases lay between the germline ends. The CDR3 bases are TGTGCCAGCAGTCCCCGTGAGTCGGGGAATTCACCCCTCCACTTT. Encoded protein: CASSPRESGNSPLHF.